Presented here are 8 T cell receptor beta chains from one specimen sequenced in a study of blood T cell repertoires in COVID-19. Profiling relied on immunoSEQ multiplex PCR, and the TCRdb table lists in-frame clones only, not all of them. The sample lists 55,000 to 60,000 clones; 76% were seen once. The source material was peripheral blood. The receptors were gathered from a man aged 50 to 59 with active or convalescent COVID-19.

The J gene is TRBJ1-5, the V gene TRBV7-9; TRBD1 matches 8 bases. Per germline, CDR1 SEHNR and CDR2 FQNEAQ (reference sequence). CDR3 length: 15 amino acids. V trimming: 5 bases; J trimming: 4 bases; junction bases outside the gene matches: 7. CDR3 amino acids: CASSPTGGRNQPQHF. In nucleotides, the CDR3 is TGTGCCAGCAGCCCAACAGGGGGACGGAATCAGCCCCAGCATTTT.

This clone was observed a handful of times. This chain uses TRBV5-4 with TRBJ2-7; TRBD2 matches at 8 bases. Germline values: CDR1 SGHNT, CDR2 YYREEE (reference sequence). The CDR3 contains 15 residues. V lost 7 bases to trimming and J lost 0 bases; unmatched junction nucleotides: 9. DNA of the CDR3: TGTGCCAGCGCGGGAGGATTTGCTGACTCCTACGAGCAGTACTTC. Translated, it gives CASAGGFADSYEQYF. Supplemented by reference TRBV5-4 and TRBJ2-7, the full variable domain reads ETGVTQSPTHLIKTRGQQVTLRCSSQSGHNTVSWYQQALGQGPQFIFQYYREEENGRGNFPPRFSGLQFPNYSSELNVNALELDDSALYLCASAGGFADSYEQYFGPGTRLTVT.

This chain links TRBV19 with TRBJ2-1; 7 nucleotides agree with TRBD1. Losses at the gene ends were 3 bases for V and 5 bases for J; bases not matched to a gene: 1. Germline V gene lookup returns CDR1 LNHDA and CDR2 SQIVND (reference sequence). CDR3 length equals 13 residues. CDR3: CASSITGDNEQFF. The DNA of the CDR3 is TGTGCCAGTAGTATTACAGGGGACAATGAGCAGTTCTTC.

The CDR3 sequence: CASQGQGSYEQYF. The DNA for the CDR3 is TGTGCCAGCCAAGGACAGGGATCCTACGAGCAGTACTTC. The chain has TRBV19 and TRBJ2-7, with TRBD1 matching 8 bases. The CDR3 spans 13 residues. CDR1 is LNHDA and CDR2 is SQIVND in the germline V gene (reference sequence). Trimming took 9 bases from V and 1 from J; bases not matched to a gene: 5.

The gene calls are TRBV6-5 and TRBJ2-7; 10 positions agree with TRBD2. The germline V gene encodes CDR1 MNHEY and CDR2 SVGAGI. V was pared by 0 bases and J by 4 bases, with 6 bases of the junction left unmatched. The CDR3 runs 16 residues. As DNA, the CDR3 is TGTGCCAGCAGTTACTCTTCTAGCGGGGGTCTATACGAGCAGTACTTC. As protein: CASSYSSSGGLYEQYF.

This clone showed up just a few times. The chain uses TRBV5-1 and TRBJ1-2, with a tentative D call TRBD1 (6 bases). CDR3 size: 13 residues. V lost 4 bases to trimming and J lost 2 bases, with 9 bases between them. Germline values: CDR1 SGHRS, CDR2 YFSETQ. For the CDR3, the DNA is TGCGCCAGCAGCGCACAGGGCAACTATGGCTACACCTTC. It codes for CASSAQGNYGYTF.

This sequence joins TRBV5-1 and TRBJ2-7; D is possibly TRBD1 (5 bases). The CDR3 consists of 16 residues. The germline V gene encodes CDR1 SGHRS and CDR2 YFSETQ. Trimming took off 4 bases at V and 4 bases at J, with 21 bases between the two ends. CDR3: CASSLGIGASNYEQYF. The CDR3 DNA reads as TGCGCCAGCAGCCTTGGAATAGGGGCGTCTAATTACGAGCAGTACTTC. The variable domain in full, with the rest retrieved from reference TRBV5-1 and TRBJ2-7, is KAGVTQTPRYLIKTRGQQVTLSCSPISGHRSVSWYQQTPGQGLQFLFEYFSETQRNKGNFPGRFSGRQFSNSRSEMNVSTLELGDSALYLCASSLGIGASNYEQYFGPGTRLTVT.

The chain's CDR3 is CSVQTPGEQYF. For the CDR3, the DNA is TGCAGCGTTCAAACACCGGGCGAGCAGTACTTC. The genes are TRBV29-1 and TRBJ2-7; D gene uncertain. V lost 5 bases to trimming and J lost 6 bases, with 11 bases between them. The CDR3 totals 11 residues. Germline CDR1 reads SQVTM; CDR2 reads ANQGSEA.